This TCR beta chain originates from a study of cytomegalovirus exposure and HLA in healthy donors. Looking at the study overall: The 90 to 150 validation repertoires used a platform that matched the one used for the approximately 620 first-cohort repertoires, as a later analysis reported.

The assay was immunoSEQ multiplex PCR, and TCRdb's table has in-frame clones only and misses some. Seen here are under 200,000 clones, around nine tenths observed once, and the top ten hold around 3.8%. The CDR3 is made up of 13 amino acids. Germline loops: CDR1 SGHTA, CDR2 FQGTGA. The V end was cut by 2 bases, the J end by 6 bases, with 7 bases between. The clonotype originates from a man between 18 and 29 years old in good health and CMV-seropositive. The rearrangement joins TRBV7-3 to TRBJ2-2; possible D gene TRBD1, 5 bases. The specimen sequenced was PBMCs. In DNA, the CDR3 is TGTGCCAGCAGCTTACAGGGTGCCGGGGAGCTGTTTTTT. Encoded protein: CASSLQGAGELFF.